The source of this TCR beta chain is a study of CD8 T cells in ankylosing spondylitis. With respect to this clonotype: As yet, its antigen is unknown.

General study results and limits: Seemingly characteristic of ankylosing spondylitis blood was a TCR beta motif consisting of about 8 highly homologous variants.

Each CDR3 protein gets one entry after TCRdb re-called the 5' RACE reads with MiXCR. This table has 700,000 to 850,000 distinct CDR3 sequences, 12% appearing once. The CDR3 is made up of 12 amino acids. The V gene lost 6 bases and the J gene lost 4 bases, with 12 bases spanning the gap. Germline V gene lookup returns CDR1 DFQATT and CDR2 SNEGSKA (reference sequence). Sample: blood, either unsorted or a sorted T cell fraction (not recorded which). The chain is built from TRBV20-1 and TRBJ2-5; D gene ambiguous. The TCR sequence derives from a male donor with ankylosing spondylitis. CDR3 sequence (DNA): TGCAGTGCCCCCCCGGCTGGAGAGACCCAGTACTTC. Protein: CSAPPAGETQYF.